The text below deals with one TCR beta chain. Healthy bone marrow donors made up the donors. This sample stems from a study of cytomegalovirus exposure and HLA in healthy donors. Overall study: One earlier analysis, a look at 200 million or so T cells, found approximately 120 million unique TCR beta sequences.

With 60 Vbeta and 13 Jbeta primers, the PCR was carried out. Only in-frame clones appear in the TCRdb table, and some are missing; sequencing was by immunoSEQ multiplex PCR. The data hold about 140,000 clones, with 78% observed a single time. The CDR3 covers 16 residues. The V end lost 3 bases, the J end lost 4 bases, and 18 bases lay between the germline ends. Germline CDR1 and CDR2: SNHLY and FYNNEI. The chain is built from TRBV2 and TRBJ1-2; maybe TRBD1 (5 bases). Sequenced sample: PBMCs. The clonotype comes from a male donor in good health and CMV-seronegative. CDR3 coding DNA: TGTGCCAGCAGTGACGTTTCATGGGGCAGTTCCTATGGCTACACCTTC. Protein: CASSDVSWGSSYGYTF.